The 16 T cell receptor beta chains given below trace back to one sample, sequenced in a study of radiotherapy plus CTLA-4 blockade in lung cancer. Only in-frame clones appear in the TCRdb table, and some are missing; sequencing was by immunoSEQ multiplex PCR. This sample has approximately 80,000 clones; about four fifths occur once, and the top ten carry about 20%. The sample in question was peripheral blood, obtained from a patient treated with radiotherapy plus ipilimumab. Receptors originate from a human donor with non-small cell lung cancer whose response to radiotherapy plus ipilimumab could not be evaluated. Some clones in this sample may be carry-over from other donors' samples.

The chain recombines TRBV27 with TRBJ1-6, with 7 bases lining up with TRBD1. The length of the CDR3 is 17 residues. Germline V CDR1 and CDR2: MNHEY, SMNVEV (reference sequence). Trimming took 7 bases from V and 0 from J; bases not matched to a gene: 9. The CDR3 is CASMNRGKSSYNSPLHF. The CDR3 DNA sequence: TGTGCCAGCATGAACAGGGGCAAGAGCTCCTATAATTCACCCCTCCACTTT.

The V and J genes are TRBV5-1 and TRBJ2-4, with 7 bases that match TRBD1. From germline, CDR1 is SGHRS and CDR2 YFSETQ. The V gene end was trimmed by 0 bases and the J gene end by 4 bases; junction bases not matched to a gene: 1. The CDR3 spans 14 residues. CDR3 loop: CASSLGQGKNIQYF. The CDR3 DNA sequence: TGCGCCAGCAGCTTGGGACAGGGTAAAAACATTCAGTACTTC.

The V gene is TRBV28, the J gene TRBJ2-5; D gene unclear. The end of the DNA aligns better with TRBJ2-7, so the J call may be wrong. This CDR3 is built from 18 residues. CDR1 is MDHEN, CDR2 SYDVKM, per germline. Here the CDR3 DNA reads TGTGCCAGCAGCCTTCCCTTGGGCCGGCGATTTCTCTCCTACGAGCAGTACTTC. Its protein product is CASSLPLGRRFLSYEQYF.

The chain recombines TRBV28 with TRBJ2-7, with 7 bases that match TRBD1. CDR1 and CDR2 (germline): MDHEN, SYDVKM. The CDR3 is 14 amino acids. V dropped 4 bases and J dropped 7; count of bases not matched to a gene: 10. The CDR3 spells CASSSPSNRGEQYF. The CDR3 DNA is TGTGCCAGCAGTTCCCCCTCAAACAGGGGAGAGCAGTACTTC.

The chain joins TRBV5-4 to TRBJ2-1; 14 bases line up with TRBD2. Germline V gene sequence: CDR1 SGHNT, CDR2 YYREEE (reference sequence). CDR3 length equals 14 residues. After removal of 2 bases from V and 10 bases from J, the junction contained 2 bases not matched to a gene. For the CDR3, the DNA is TGTGCCAGCAGCTTTGGGACTAGCGGGGGCGAGCAGTTCTTC. Translated: CASSFGTSGGEQFF. Variable domain in full (rest from reference TRBV5-4 and TRBJ2-1): ETGVTQSPTHLIKTRGQQVTLRCSSQSGHNTVSWYQQALGQGPQFIFQYYREEENGRGNFPPRFSGLQFPNYSSELNVNALELDDSALYLCASSFGTSGGEQFFGPGTRLTVL.

This clone was recorded only once. The V call is TRBV6-5, the J call TRBJ1-2; D remains ambiguous. The CDR3 consists of 13 residues. CDR1 MNHEY and CDR2 SVGAGI come from the germline V gene. Trimming removed 6 bases at V and 4 bases at J, with 12 bases between. The CDR3 nucleotides are TGTGCCAGCAGCCCCCCGAGGATCTATGGCTACACCTTC. Its protein product is CASSPPRIYGYTF.

The chain is built from TRBV11-2 and TRBJ2-2; D ambiguous. The V gene's germline CDR1 is SGHAT and CDR2 FQNNGV. The CDR3 spans 13 residues. V lost 5 bases and J lost 7, with 11 bases in between. CDR3 nucleotide sequence: TGTGCCAGCAGCGGTGGGTCGGGCGGGGAGCTGTTTTTT. Amino acids: CASSGGSGGELFF.

Regarding this clone: A read error may account for a junction end that differs from germline. V is TRBV5-1 and J is TRBJ2-6, with 9 bases aligning to TRBD1. CDR1 and CDR2 from the germline V gene are SGHRS and YFSETQ. CDR3 length equals 19 residues. CDR3: CASSLLSGQGSSGANALTF. The DNA of the CDR3 is TGCGCCAGCAGCCTTTTGTCGGGACAGGGATCCTCTGGGGCCAACGCCCTGACTTTC.

About this clone: Other DNA sequences of this sample code for an identical CDR3. This rearrangement joins TRBV28 to TRBJ1-3, with 7 bases that match TRBD1. The V and J ends lost 7 bases and 3 bases, in that order; junction bases with no gene match: 6. This CDR3 region has 14 residues. The germline V gene has CDR1 MDHEN and CDR2 SYDVKM. The CDR3 is CASTLSGGGNTIYF. The DNA for the CDR3 is TGTGCCAGCACACTTTCAGGGGGTGGAAACACCATATATTTT.

This sequence joins TRBV14 and TRBJ1-3; D is unresolved. Per germline, CDR1 SGHDN and CDR2 FVKESK. This CDR3 spans 17 amino acids. With 0 bases removed from V and 0 bases from J, the gap between germline ends came to 12 bases. As DNA, the CDR3 is TGTGCCAGCAGCCAAGATCGAAGCCGTTACTCTGGAAACACCATATATTTT. It encodes CASSQDRSRYSGNTIYF.

This chain connects TRBV9 to TRBJ2-3; no definite D call. The CDR3 has 14 amino acids. The ends were cut back, 0 bases at V and 1 base at J, with 6 bases in the middle. Germline values: CDR1 SGDLS, CDR2 YYNGEE. In DNA, the CDR3 is TGTGCCAGCAGCGTAGGGCTGGGCACAGATACGCAGTATTTT. Translation: CASSVGLGTDTQYF.

The V call is TRBV5-4, the J call TRBJ2-7; TRBD1 matches at 7 bases. This CDR3 region has 15 residues. In germline, CDR1 is SGHNT, CDR2 YYREEE (reference sequence). With V trimmed by 4 bases and J by 0 bases, 7 bases remained unmatched. CDR3 region: CASSPGQESSYEQYF. The CDR3 region has the DNA TGTGCCAGCAGCCCCGGACAGGAGAGCTCCTACGAGCAGTACTTC.

V and J are TRBV4-1 and TRBJ2-1; 10 positions agree with TRBD2. The CDR3 consists of 17 residues. CDR1 is MGHRA, CDR2 YSYEKL, per germline. V was pared by 4 bases and J by 5 bases, with 11 bases of the junction left unmatched. In DNA, the CDR3 is TGCGCCAGCAGCCCCTTTATGAGCGGGGGGGCTAACAATGAGCAGTTCTTC. Translated, it gives CASSPFMSGGANNEQFF.

This chain joins TRBV25-1 and TRBJ2-5; the match to TRBD1 covers 8 bases. With V trimmed by 0 bases and J by 5 bases, 8 bases remained unmatched. CDR3 length: 16 amino acids. Germline V gene lookup returns CDR1 MGHDK and CDR2 SYGVNS. CDR3 coding DNA: TGTGCCAGCAGTGAATATATGGGCAGGGGGCACGAGACCCAGTACTTC. Translated: CASSEYMGRGHETQYF.

The chain combines TRBV28 with TRBJ1-5; D possibly corresponds to TRBD1 (6 bases). V was trimmed by 6 bases and J by 0 bases, leaving 12 bases between them. Per germline, CDR1 MDHEN and CDR2 SYDVKM. The CDR3 loop spans 15 amino acids. DNA of the CDR3: TGTGCCAGCAGACGTGGACAGTATAGCAATCAGCCCCAGCATTTT. Residues: CASRRGQYSNQPQHF.

The J gene is TRBJ1-1, the V gene TRBV29-1, with TRBD1 matching over 7 bases. V was clipped by 4 bases and J by 5 bases; unmatched bases: 4. The CDR3 sequence is 12 residues long. Germline assignment: CDR1 SQVTM and CDR2 ANQGSEA. CDR3 nucleotide sequence: TGCAGCGTTGCAGGGGGTTGGACTGAAGCTTTCTTT. It specifies CSVAGGWTEAFF.